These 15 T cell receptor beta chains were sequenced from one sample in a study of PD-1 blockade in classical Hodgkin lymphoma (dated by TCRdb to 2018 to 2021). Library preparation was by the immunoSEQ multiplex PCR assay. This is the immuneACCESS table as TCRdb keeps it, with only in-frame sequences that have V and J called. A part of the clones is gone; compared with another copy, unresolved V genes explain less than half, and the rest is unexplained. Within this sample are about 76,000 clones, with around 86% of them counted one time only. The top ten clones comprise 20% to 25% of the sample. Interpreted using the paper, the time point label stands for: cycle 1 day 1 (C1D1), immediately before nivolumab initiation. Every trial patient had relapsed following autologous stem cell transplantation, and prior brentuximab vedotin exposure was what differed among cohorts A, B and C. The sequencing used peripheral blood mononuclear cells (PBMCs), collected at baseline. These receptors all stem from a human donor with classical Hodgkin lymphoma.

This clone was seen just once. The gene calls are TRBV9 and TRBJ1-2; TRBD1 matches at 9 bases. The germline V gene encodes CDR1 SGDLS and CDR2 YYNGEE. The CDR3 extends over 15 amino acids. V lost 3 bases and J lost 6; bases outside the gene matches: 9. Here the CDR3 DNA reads TGTGCCAGCAGCGCTGGCTCCGGGACAGGGAATGGCTACACCTTC. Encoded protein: CASSAGSGTGNGYTF.

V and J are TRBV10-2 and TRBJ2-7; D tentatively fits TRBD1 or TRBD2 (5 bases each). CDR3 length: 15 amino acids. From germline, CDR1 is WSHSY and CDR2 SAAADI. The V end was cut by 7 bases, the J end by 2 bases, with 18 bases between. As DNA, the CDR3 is TGCGCCAGCACCCCCCGGGACCAGGGTCCCTACGAGCAGTACTTC. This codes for CASTPRDQGPYEQYF.

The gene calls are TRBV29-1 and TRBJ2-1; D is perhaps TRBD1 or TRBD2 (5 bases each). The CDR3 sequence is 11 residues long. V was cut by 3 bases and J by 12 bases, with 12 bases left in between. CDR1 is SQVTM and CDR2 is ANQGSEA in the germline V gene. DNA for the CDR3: TGCAGCGTTGAGTCGGGGCTAGGGCAGTTCTTC. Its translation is CSVESGLGQFF.

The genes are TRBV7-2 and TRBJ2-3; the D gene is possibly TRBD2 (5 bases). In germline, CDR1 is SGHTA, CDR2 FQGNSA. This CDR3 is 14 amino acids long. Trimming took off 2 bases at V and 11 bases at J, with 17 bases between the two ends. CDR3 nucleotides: TGTGCCAGCAGCTTACTAGAGGGTCCCCTTAGGCAGTATTTT. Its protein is CASSLLEGPLRQYF.

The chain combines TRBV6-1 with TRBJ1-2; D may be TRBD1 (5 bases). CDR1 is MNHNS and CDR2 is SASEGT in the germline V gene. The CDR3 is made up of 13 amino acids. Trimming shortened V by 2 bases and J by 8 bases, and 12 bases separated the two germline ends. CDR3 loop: CASSENRIGGYTF. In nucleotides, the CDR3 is TGTGCCAGCAGTGAAAACAGGATAGGCGGCTACACCTTC.

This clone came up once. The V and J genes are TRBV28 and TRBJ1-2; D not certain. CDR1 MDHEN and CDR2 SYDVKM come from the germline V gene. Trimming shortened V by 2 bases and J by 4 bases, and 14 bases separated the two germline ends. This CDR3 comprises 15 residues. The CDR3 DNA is TGTGCCAGCAGTTTAGGCGCAGGAGTTGCCTATGGCTACACCTTC. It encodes CASSLGAGVAYGYTF.

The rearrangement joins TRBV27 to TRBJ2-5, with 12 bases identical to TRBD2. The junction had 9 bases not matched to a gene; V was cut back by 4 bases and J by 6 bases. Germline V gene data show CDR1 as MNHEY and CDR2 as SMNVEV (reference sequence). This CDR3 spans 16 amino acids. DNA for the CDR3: TGTGCCAGCAGTTCTTTGACTAGCGGGAGTCCGAAGACCCAGTACTTC. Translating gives CASSSLTSGSPKTQYF.

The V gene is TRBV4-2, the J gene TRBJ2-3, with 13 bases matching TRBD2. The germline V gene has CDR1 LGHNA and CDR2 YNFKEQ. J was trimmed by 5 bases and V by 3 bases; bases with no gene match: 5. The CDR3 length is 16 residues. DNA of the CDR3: TGTGCCAGCAGCCAGGGGACTAGCGGGAACCGAGATACGCAGTATTTT. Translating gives CASSQGTSGNRDTQYF.

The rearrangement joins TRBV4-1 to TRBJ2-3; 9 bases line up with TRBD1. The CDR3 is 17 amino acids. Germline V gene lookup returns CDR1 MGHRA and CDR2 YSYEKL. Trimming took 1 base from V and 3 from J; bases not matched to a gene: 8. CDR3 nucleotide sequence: TGCGCCAGCAGCCAAGTAGACAGGGGGACGGGTACAGATACGCAGTATTTT. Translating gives CASSQVDRGTGTDTQYF.

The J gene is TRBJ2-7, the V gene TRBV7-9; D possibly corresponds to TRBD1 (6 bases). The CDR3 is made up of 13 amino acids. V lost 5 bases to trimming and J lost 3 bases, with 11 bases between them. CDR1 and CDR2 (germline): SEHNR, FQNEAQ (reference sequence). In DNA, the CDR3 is TGTGCCAGCAGCCGCACAGGGATCTACGAGCAGTACTTC. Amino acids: CASSRTGIYEQYF.

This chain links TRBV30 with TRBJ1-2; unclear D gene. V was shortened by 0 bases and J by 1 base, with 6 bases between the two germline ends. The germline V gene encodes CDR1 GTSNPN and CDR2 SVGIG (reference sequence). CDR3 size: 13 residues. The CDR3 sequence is CAWSVGLNYGYTF. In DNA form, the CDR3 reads TGTGCCTGGAGTGTGGGCCTTAACTATGGCTACACCTTC.

As DNA, the CDR3 is TGTGCCAGCAGCTTAGACACCCTGAGCACTGAAGCTTTCTTT. Encoded protein: CASSLDTLSTEAFF. The chain recombines TRBV7-9 with TRBJ1-1; D not resolved. Looked up from germline, CDR1 is SEHNR and CDR2 is FQNEAQ (reference sequence). CDR3 size: 14 residues. The ends were cut back, 1 base at V and 4 bases at J, with 10 bases in the middle.

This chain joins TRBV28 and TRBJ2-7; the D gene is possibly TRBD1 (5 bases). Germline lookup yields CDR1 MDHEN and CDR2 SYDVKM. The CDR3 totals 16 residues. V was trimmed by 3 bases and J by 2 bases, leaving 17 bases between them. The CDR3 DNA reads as TGTGCCAGCAGTTTTGGGGCGTTAAATTCCCCCTACGAGCAGTACTTC. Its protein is CASSFGALNSPYEQYF.

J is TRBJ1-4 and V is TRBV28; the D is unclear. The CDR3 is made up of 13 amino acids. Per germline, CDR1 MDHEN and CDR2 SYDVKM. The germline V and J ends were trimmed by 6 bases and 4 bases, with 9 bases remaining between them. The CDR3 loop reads CASRTTINEKLFF. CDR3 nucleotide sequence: TGTGCCAGCAGGACAACCATTAATGAAAAACTGTTTTTT.

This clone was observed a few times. The CDR3 loop is CASSLSPDQPQHF. In DNA form, the CDR3 reads TGCGCCAGCAGCTTGTCACCGGATCAGCCCCAGCATTTT. V and J are TRBV4-1 and TRBJ1-5; no definite D call. The CDR3 contains 13 residues. The germline CDR1 and CDR2 sequences are MGHRA and YSYEKL. Trimming shortened V by 5 bases and J by 5 bases, and 10 bases separated the two germline ends.